The source of this T cell receptor (beta chain) is a study of cytomegalovirus exposure and HLA in healthy donors (TCRdb year 2017). Some background on the complete study: An earlier analysis of some 600 of the donors reported roughly 300 Gb of sequence data and 117 million unique TCR beta sequences obtained from around 190 million T cells. Class I and class II HLA loci were covered by the typing at four-digit resolution. Alongside the repertoire data, information on donor age, sex, ethnicity and CMV serostatus was compiled. A later genetic analysis used genome-wide SNP genotypes for 398 of the 666 donors, treating that subset as a discovery cohort. An early release that covered more than 550 HLA-typed donors contained about 300 gigabases of sequencing data and approximately 85 million unique TCR sequences. The later analysis used no new phenotypic data to find candidate immune exposures, relying instead on TCR beta sequences and their occurrence across donors. To decide whether each TCR beta V gene segment behaved as functional or pseudogenic, an earlier analysis of nearly 600 of the donors relied on high-throughput TCR beta sequencing. About five DR-DQ haplotypes were handled as single units for association and clustering because linkage in the cohort was strong. Typing coverage differed by locus: A, B, C, DRB1 and DQB1 were typed in roughly 620-640 donors, DQA1 in 500 to 550, DPA1 in roughly 590, and DPB1 in around 490. To predict cytomegalovirus infection status, the study brought together high-throughput TCR immunosequencing, statistical association of individual TCRs with disease status, and machine learning. Among about 360 genotyped donors of the cohort, an average of 235,054 unique TCR beta nucleotide sequences were sequenced per donor, around a sixth of them non-productive. All discovery cohort repertoires had been generated on a single sequencing platform. Among the roughly 400 genotyped donors, about 85% belonged to the genetic ancestry cluster associated with self-reported Caucasian donors. A later analysis re-examined previously published TCR beta repertoires from about 700 donors and added high-resolution HLA genotyping to investigate patterns of TCR occurrence. The T cell repertoires of 666 subjects were profiled by immunosequencing and related to cytomegalovirus serostatus. The study aimed to test whether signatures of past pathogen exposure could be identified by cataloging public T cell receptors. Besides the first cohort of under 700 subjects, a separate validation cohort made up of 95 to 150 different subjects was used. Overall study outcomes, separate from this receptor: In an earlier analysis of fewer than 750 of the donors, most TCR beta V segments were observed in productive rearrangements about 87% or about 30% of the time, broadly matching IMGT annotations. For the cohort, immune exposure information was limited to CMV serostatus. HLA typing was unavailable for some donors at each locus, so association tests used only the typed subset. Across donors, most TCR sequences were observed very rarely, whereas some public TCRs were present in many individuals. Roughly uniform sequencing depth across donors was assumed in presence/absence analyses, although this assumption may not hold. A later analysis associated 16,951 TCR beta sequences with specific HLA alleles at a false discovery rate of 0.05. In vitro tests confirmed that three of the cytomegalovirus-associated TCR beta chains recognize cytomegalovirus antigens. A further reported finding was that TCR beta sequences accurately predicted the HLA-A and HLA-B alleles for most subjects in the first cohort. The earlier analysis of 587 of the donors excluded fewer than 20 rarely observed V segments, including chromosome 9 orphons, because counts were too low. Some IMGT-functional V segments, including TRBV6-2 and TRBV6-3, could not be distinguished by the 87-base-pair reads and were therefore excluded. When HLA alleles, especially DR and DQ, strongly co-occurred, attributing TCR associations to individual alleles was difficult. In both the original and validation cohorts, the classifier was reported to diagnose cytomegalovirus status with high specificity and sensitivity. Linkage disequilibrium might explain the correlated functional status among segregating V segments, but an unknown experimental factor could not be excluded. It was suggested by the authors that the approach could potentially be generalized to other disease states and immunological phenotypes. Several of the top co-occurrence clusters appeared to be linked to parvovirus B19, influenza, CMV and Epstein-Barr virus, according to a later analysis. In a later genetic analysis, a missense DCLRE1C variant was associated with V-gene and J-gene trimming of TCR beta chains, and the association was replicated in an independent cohort. The sequencing pipeline was judged likely to have produced a cluster of highly shared sequence variants as a technical artifact. In a later genetic analysis, fewer N-insertions in productive TCRs were reported among donors in an Asian-associated ancestry cluster than the roughly 700-donor mean. Compared with equally common non-associated chains, HLA-associated TCR beta chains in a later analysis were more clonally expanded and had lower generation probabilities. A total of around 150 TCR beta chains were listed by the study as associated with cytomegalovirus. According to a later analysis, most CMV-associated TCR beta chains appeared to be HLA-restricted, and the HLA associations seemed to be driven largely by CMV exposure. A later analysis found that TCR association rates varied across HLA loci, with DRB1 alleles showing the most associated TCRs and HLA-C alleles the fewest. The cohort was sequenced for TCR beta chains only, and without alpha or paired-chain data the features that could be detected were limited.

CDR1 LNHDA and CDR2 SQIVND were looked up in the germline V gene (reference sequence). For this chain, trimming is 5 bases at the V end and 9 bases at the J end, and the number of junction bases without a gene match is 8. Counted from cysteine to phenylalanine, this CDR3 has 14 amino acids. Here the CDR3 DNA is all that survives: 42 bases in frame from base 1. The library was prepared using the immunoSEQ multiplex PCR assay. For the multiplex PCR, a mixture combining 60 forward primers for TCR Vbeta segments and 13 reverse primers for TCR Jbeta segments was used. The CDR3 region of rearranged TCR beta genes was amplified from genomic DNA with a multiplex PCR assay. On the Illumina HiSeq System, the amplified TCR beta libraries were sequenced as 87-base-pair reads. As for the authors' bioinformatics: A later analysis tallied tens of millions of unique TCR beta chains across the 666 repertoires, and approximately 9.9 million of those chains were shared by two or more donors. A nearest-neighbor algorithm error-corrected the raw reads and collapsed the reads into unique sequences, merging closely related sequences to remove PCR and sequencing errors. To assign V, D and J gene segments, CDR3 sequences were aligned to IMGT reference sequences. For a sequence to be retained, a match of at least six nucleotides was required to both a V gene segment and a J gene segment. A rearrangement was called productive if the CDR3 had no stop codons and remained in frame with V and J, and every other rearrangement was called non-productive. CDR3 was defined according to IMGT convention as the region running from the second conserved V-encoded cysteine to the conserved J-encoded phenylalanine. The earlier analysis of about 530 of the donors excluded any sequence lacking an unambiguous match to a single V gene segment. An earlier analysis of a few hundred of the donors classified V segments as functional when productive rearrangements were above 56.7% and as segregating when the standard deviation between donors was above 5%. A statistical classification framework was built to diagnose cytomegalovirus status from the catalog of TCR beta chain sequences. In a later analysis, TCR nucleotide sequences were compared against IMGT/GENE-DB human TR gene sequences so that V and J genes could be assigned. The TCRdist pipeline was used in a later analysis to assign CDR3 sequences and most-parsimonious VDJ recombination scenarios. In a later analysis, each TCR beta chain was defined by its CDR3 amino acid sequence together with its V-gene family, and reads lacking a unique V-gene family were excluded. In a later analysis, 450 to 600 highly shared, low-generation-probability nucleotide sequences were removed to address suspected cross-contamination and a sequencing artifact. For each public chain, a later analysis derived a clonal expansion index from normalized ranks of inferred template counts within each repertoire. In a later analysis, generation probabilities were computed with a VDJ recombination model fitted to out-of-frame rearrangements, and the resulting probabilities were checked against IGoR. In a later analysis, hypergeometric tests were used to score TCR-TCR, TCR-HLA and TCR-CMV co-occurrence, with a repertoire-size bias correction applied to TCR pairs. A later analysis estimated false discovery rates by permuting HLA or CMV assignments 20 times. In a later analysis, co-occurring TCRs were grouped with DBSCAN, and TCRdist sequence similarity was added when clustering was performed within HLA-allele-positive subsets. Repertoires with fewer than 30,000 or more than 120,000 public chains were left out of co-occurrence clustering, as were about 5 repertoires with anomalous nucleotide sharing. TCRdb took this table from immuneACCESS and kept in-frame rearrangements with V and J called. Such tables lack part of the clones; where checked against another copy, unresolved V genes explain under half of the gap, and the rest is unexplained. V, J and clone size derive from that table, while D and trimming were established from the DNA sequence. Within this sample are about 160,000 clones, with 82% of them counted one time only. Less than 1.6% of the sample is taken by the ten largest.

With respect to this clone: The antigen it binds to is not known. No much larger clone exists at a distance of one base, and base qualities are not known.

The cohort was made up of hundreds of healthy bone marrow donors. Cohort members were all nominally healthy when sampled, although unrecorded immune exposures were likely present. The donor was CMV seropositive and was included in the group of 270 or so seropositive cohort members. A peripheral blood sample was provided by each donor, and peripheral blood mononuclear cells were used for TCR beta sequencing. Genomic DNA was extracted from the blood cell samples with the Qiagen DNeasy Blood Extraction Kit. The sample consisted of PBMCs. The V and J segments used are TRBV19 and TRBJ2-1, with 9 bases aligning to TRBD1. The TCR comes from a girl between 5 and 17 years old in good health and CMV-seropositive. Here is the DNA: TGTGCCAGTAGTCTCCGGGACAGGGTCGGTGAGCAGTTCTTC. It codes for CASSLRDRVGEQFF.